Each of the 27 T cell receptor beta chains below was sequenced from the same sample in a study of early T cells in non-severe SARS-CoV-2 infection. TCRdb reanalysed the 5' RACE reads using MiXCR and keeps one entry per CDR3 protein. Altogether 85,000 to 100,000 distinct CDR3 sequences are present, approximately 10% being singletons, with the ten largest covering approximately 4.7%. The source was whole blood, collected at baseline. The source of these receptors is an adult who was a healthcare worker with PCR-confirmed SARS-CoV-2 infection or an uninfected control (not recorded which).

This clonotype was recorded a few times. The chain couples TRBV30 to TRBJ2-7; 10 nucleotides agree with TRBD1. This CDR3 contains 15 residues. CDR1 and CDR2 (germline): GTSNPN, SVGIG (reference sequence). After removal of 0 bases from V and 2 bases from J, the junction contained 4 bases not matched to a gene. This CDR3 reads CAWSVGGTGAYEQYF. As DNA, the CDR3 is TGTGCCTGGAGTGTCGGCGGGACAGGGGCCTACGAGCAGTACTTC. Full variable domain (rest looked up from reference TRBV30 and TRBJ2-7): SQTIHQWPATLVQPVGSPLSLECTVEGTSNPNLYWYRQAAGRGLQLLFYSVGIGQISSEVPQNLSASRPQDRQFILSSKKLLLSDSGFYLCAWSVGGTGAYEQYFGPGTRLTVT.

The rearrangement uses TRBV5-5 and TRBJ1-2; D is possibly TRBD1 (6 bases). Germline V gene data show CDR1 as SGHKS and CDR2 as YYEKEE (reference sequence). V was cut by 0 bases and J by 6 bases, with 12 bases left in between. The CDR3 contains 14 residues. Written as DNA, the CDR3 is TGTGCCAGCAGCTTGGACAGGGCCATGGATGGCTACACCTTC. Its translation is CASSLDRAMDGYTF.

The chain couples TRBV6-5 to TRBJ2-4; unclear D gene. The CDR3 sequence is 15 residues long. V shed 0 bases and J shed 1 base, with 7 bases lying between them. Per the germline V gene, CDR1 is MNHEY and CDR2 is SVGAGI. The CDR3 DNA reads as TGTGCCAGCAGTTACTCTCCCCGGGCCAAAAACATTCAGTACTTC. Translated: CASSYSPRAKNIQYF.

This clonotype was seen at least ten times. The genes are TRBV11-2 and TRBJ2-7; 10 bases line up with TRBD1. With 0 bases clipped from V and 4 bases from J, the junction kept 9 bases outside the gene matches. The germline gives CDR1 SGHAT, CDR2 FQNNGV. CDR3 length equals 17 residues. The CDR3 nucleotides read TGTGCCAGCAGCTTAGATCCCCGGACAGGGGGGGAATACGAGCAGTACTTC. Encoded protein: CASSLDPRTGGEYEQYF.

The V call is TRBV4-2, the J call TRBJ2-3; tentative D call: TRBD2 (6 bases). Trimming shortened V by 7 bases and J by 2 bases, and 13 bases separated the two germline ends. The germline V gene has CDR1 LGHNA and CDR2 YNFKEQ. The CDR3 covers 14 residues. The CDR3 loop reads CASKLAENTDTQYF. CDR3 coding DNA: TGTGCCAGCAAGTTAGCGGAGAACACAGATACGCAGTATTTT.

This rearrangement joins TRBV7-3 to TRBJ2-3; tentatively, D is TRBD1 (6 bases). V was trimmed by 4 bases and J by 4 bases, leaving 12 bases between them. CDR1 SGHTA and CDR2 FQGTGA come from the germline V gene. CDR3 length: 14 amino acids. The CDR3 sequence: CASSSLDSSDTQYF. The CDR3 DNA is TGTGCCAGCAGCTCACTGGACAGCTCAGATACGCAGTATTTT.

V usage is TRBV3-1 and J usage is TRBJ2-5, with D possibly matching TRBD2 (6 bases). Germline V gene sequence: CDR1 LGHDT, CDR2 YNNKEL (reference sequence). The CDR3 runs 16 residues. Trimming cost V 2 bases and J 3 bases, with 16 bases left between them. The CDR3 protein is CASSQILAQREETQYF. The CDR3, as DNA: TGTGCCAGCAGCCAAATACTAGCCCAAAGGGAAGAGACCCAGTACTTC.

The J gene is TRBJ2-1, the V gene TRBV12-3 or TRBV12-4; 10 bases are a match to TRBD1. V shed 7 bases, J shed 8 bases, and the junction held 11 bases outside the gene matches. The CDR3 has 15 residues. In DNA form, the CDR3 reads TGTGCCAGCACCCTCCCGGGACAGGGGATCGATGAGCAGTTCTTC. Translation gives CASTLPGQGIDEQFF.

V is TRBV20-1 and J is TRBJ2-3; 10 nucleotides match TRBD1. The germline V gene has CDR1 DFQATT and CDR2 SNEGSKA (reference sequence). The CDR3 consists of 16 residues. Trimming took 3 bases from V and 0 from J; bases not matched to a gene: 6. In DNA, the CDR3 is TGCAGTGCTAGTTGGTGGGGACAGGGGAGCACAGATACGCAGTATTTT. Protein product: CSASWWGQGSTDTQYF.

Comments on this clonotype: This may be a read error, as it is one base from a much larger clone. V is TRBV6-5 and J is TRBJ1-1; D is unresolved. Germline CDR1 reads MNHEY; CDR2 reads SVGAGI. The CDR3 runs 14 residues. The V end lost 6 bases, the J end lost 1 base, and 12 bases lay between the germline ends. CDR3: CASSPDKANTEAFF. The CDR3 nucleotides are TGTGCCAGCAGCCCCGACAAGGCGAACACTGAAGCTTTCTTT.

The chain carries TRBV7-2 and TRBJ1-2, with 11 bases fitting TRBD1. Germline V gene lookup returns CDR1 SGHTA and CDR2 FQGNSA. CDR3 size: 16 residues. V was clipped by 0 bases and J by 8 bases; unmatched bases: 8. The CDR3, as DNA: TGTGCCAGCAGCTTAGCCTTCGGACAGGGGGCGGGCGGCTACACCTTC. The encoded protein is CASSLAFGQGAGGYTF.

Many counts were recorded for this clonotype. The gene calls are TRBV12-3 or TRBV12-4 and TRBJ2-1, with TRBD2 identical over 11 bases. This CDR3 has 16 residues. V shed 5 bases, J shed 5 bases, and the junction held 8 bases outside the gene matches. CDR3 coding DNA: TGTGCCAGCAGTGTGAGGACTAGCGGGCGGAACAATGAGCAGTTCTTC. Translating it yields CASSVRTSGRNNEQFF.

Ten or more counts support this clonotype. The gene calls are TRBV20-1 and TRBJ2-3; 7 positions match TRBD2. J lost 3 bases, V lost 1 base, and 4 bases had no gene match. Germline-derived CDR1 and CDR2 are DFQATT and SNEGSKA (reference sequence). The CDR3 consists of 14 residues. In DNA, the CDR3 is TGCAGTGCTAGAGGGACTAGACAAACAGATACGCAGTATTTT. Its translation: CSARGTRQTDTQYF.

This clonotype has only a few counts. The rearrangement joins TRBV6-1 to TRBJ2-3, with D perhaps matching TRBD1 (5 bases). The length of the CDR3 is 14 residues. Germline-derived CDR1 and CDR2 are MNHNS and SASEGT. Trimming cost V 5 bases and J 5 bases, with 14 bases left between them. CDR3 sequence (DNA): TGTGCCAGCAGTCAGGGTCAGGTTGTAGATACGCAGTATTTT. Translating gives CASSQGQVVDTQYF.

This clonotype has only a few counts. The V gene is TRBV7-8, the J gene TRBJ2-3, with 7 positions matching TRBD2. Germline V gives CDR1 SGHVS, CDR2 FQNEAQ. J gave up 5 bases and V 0 bases, and 8 bases lay outside the gene matches. CDR3 length: 16 residues. Written as DNA, the CDR3 is TGTGCCAGCAGCTTAGCTTATTTAGCGGGTATAGATACGCAGTATTTT. This encodes CASSLAYLAGIDTQYF.

The chain couples TRBV2 to TRBJ2-1; TRBD2 matches at 11 bases. This CDR3 contains 14 residues. Germline trimming cut 2 bases from V and 14 bases from J; bases unmatched to any gene: 8. Per the germline V gene, CDR1 is SNHLY and CDR2 is FYNNEI. CDR3 in amino acids: CASSERTSGGSEFF. The CDR3 DNA follows: TGTGCCAGCAGTGAAAGAACTAGCGGGGGTAGCGAGTTCTTC.

V gene TRBV5-5 combines with J gene TRBJ2-7, with D possibly being TRBD1 (6 bases). The CDR3 consists of 15 residues. Trimming took 4 bases from V and 3 from J, leaving 17 bases between them. The germline gives CDR1 SGHKS, CDR2 YYEKEE (reference sequence). CDR3 protein: CASSPVGTLHYEQYF. CDR3 nucleotides: TGTGCCAGCAGCCCCGTCGGGACACTGCACTACGAGCAGTACTTC.

This clonotype was recorded only once. V usage is TRBV6-5 and J usage is TRBJ2-2, with D possibly matching TRBD1 (6 bases). The germline gives CDR1 MNHEY, CDR2 SVGAGI. The germline V and J ends were trimmed by 7 bases and 7 bases, with 13 bases remaining between them. The CDR3 runs to 13 residues. CDR3 in DNA: TGTGCCAGCAACCTACAGGGAAGCGGGGAGCTGTTTTTT. Translating it yields CASNLQGSGELFF.

This chain connects TRBV19 to TRBJ2-3, with D perhaps TRBD1 (5 bases). Trimming removed 5 bases from V and 0 bases from J, with 21 bases in between. Germline V gene sequence: CDR1 LNHDA, CDR2 SQIVND (reference sequence). This CDR3 has 18 amino acids. The CDR3 is CASSRPLGQRTSTDTQYF. CDR3 in DNA: TGTGCCAGTAGTCGACCCCTGGGGCAAAGAACTAGCACAGATACGCAGTATTTT.

The chain combines TRBV2 with TRBJ2-3, with D possibly called TRBD1 or TRBD2 (5 bases each). V was trimmed by 3 bases and J by 4 bases, leaving 11 bases between them. Germline V gene lookup returns CDR1 SNHLY and CDR2 FYNNEI. There are 14 residues in the CDR3. The CDR3 nucleotides read TGTGCCAGCAGTGAGGGGGATTGGTCAGATACGCAGTATTTT. This sequence encodes CASSEGDWSDTQYF.

In its sample, this clonotype was seen many times. The V and J genes are TRBV6-2 or TRBV6-3 and TRBJ2-2, with no clear D. V dropped 0 bases and J dropped 2 bases, with 7 bases sitting between them. From germline, CDR1 is MNHEY and CDR2 SVGEGT. The length of the CDR3 is 15 residues. This chain's CDR3 is CASSYSFSNTGELFF. CDR3 DNA: TGTGCCAGCAGTTACTCCTTCTCTAACACCGGGGAGCTGTTTTTT.

This clonotype was seen only once. This sequence joins TRBV11-2 and TRBJ2-1; D possibly corresponds to TRBD2 (5 bases). The CDR3 sequence is 15 residues long. V was pared by 5 bases and J by 12 bases, with 23 bases between. Germline loops: CDR1 SGHAT, CDR2 FQNNGV. In DNA, the CDR3 is TGTGCCAGCAGCCCACCGACGGGCAGTGGACTGGGGCAGTTCTTC. This sequence encodes CASSPPTGSGLGQFF.

This sequence joins TRBV14 and TRBJ1-2, with D hard to call. The CDR3 spans 17 residues. V was cut by 7 bases and J by 0 bases, with 21 bases left in between. Germline CDR1 SGHDN, CDR2 FVKESK. CDR3 in amino acids: CASNHNSRTDSNYGYTF. In nucleotides, the CDR3 is TGTGCCAGCAACCACAACTCCCGTACGGATTCTAACTATGGCTACACCTTC.

The table lists this clonotype with many counts. The chain employs TRBV30 and TRBJ1-2; 9 bases align to TRBD1. The V and J ends lost 0 bases and 0 bases, in that order; junction bases with no gene match: 5. The CDR3 runs to 16 residues. Germline CDR1 is GTSNPN and CDR2 is SVGIG (reference sequence). The CDR3: CAWSVPRDRANYGYTF. CDR3 bases: TGTGCCTGGAGTGTTCCCCGGGACAGGGCTAACTATGGCTACACCTTC.

This clonotype was counted at least ten times. This chain connects TRBV20-1 to TRBJ2-7; 11 bases fit TRBD2. CDR1 is DFQATT and CDR2 is SNEGSKA in the germline V gene (reference sequence). V was pared by 0 bases and J by 5 bases, with 9 bases of the junction left unmatched. The CDR3 length is 16 residues. DNA of the CDR3: TGCAGTGCTAGAGATCCGGTAGGACTAGCGGGCGACGAGCAGTACTTC. It is translated as CSARDPVGLAGDEQYF.

This clonotype was found many times. The V call is TRBV10-3, the J call TRBJ2-7; 8 bases map to TRBD1. This CDR3 spans 15 amino acids. The V gene's germline CDR1 is ENHRY and CDR2 SYGVKD. V was clipped by 0 bases and J by 3 bases; unmatched bases: 4. This CDR3 reads CAISESGDRNYEQYF. CDR3 in DNA: TGTGCCATCAGTGAGTCGGGGGACAGGAACTACGAGCAGTACTTC.

V gene TRBV28 combines with J gene TRBJ1-5; D perhaps matches TRBD1 (5 bases). The length of the CDR3 is 14 residues. V lost 6 bases and J lost 1, with 10 bases in between. The V gene's germline CDR1 is MDHEN and CDR2 SYDVKM. The CDR3 loop is CASRQGGSNQPQHF. CDR3 DNA sequence: TGTGCCAGCAGGCAGGGCGGAAGCAATCAGCCCCAGCATTTT.